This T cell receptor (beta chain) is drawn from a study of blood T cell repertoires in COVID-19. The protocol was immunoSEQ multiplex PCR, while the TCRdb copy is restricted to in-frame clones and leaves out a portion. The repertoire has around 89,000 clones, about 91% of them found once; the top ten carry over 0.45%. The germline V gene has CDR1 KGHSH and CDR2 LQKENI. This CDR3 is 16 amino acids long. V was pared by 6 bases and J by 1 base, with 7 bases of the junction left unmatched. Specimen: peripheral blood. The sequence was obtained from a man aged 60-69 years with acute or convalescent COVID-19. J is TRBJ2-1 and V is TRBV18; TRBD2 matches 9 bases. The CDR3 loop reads CASSQVSGRSYNEQFF. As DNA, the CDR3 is TGTGCCAGCTCTCAAGTTAGCGGGAGATCCTACAATGAGCAGTTCTTC.